The sequence of this T cell receptor beta chain was determined in a study of T cells after yellow fever vaccination. Looking at the study overall: Researchers used SMART-Seq v4 Ultra Low Input to prepare fractions that had low cell numbers.

TCRdb reprocessed the 5' RACE reads via MiXCR and lists one record per CDR3 protein. The table shows about 63,000 distinct CDR3 sequences, with roughly 7.4% occurring only once. This clonotype has at least ten counts. Antigen unknown. In germline, CDR1 is KGHDR, CDR2 SFDVKD. This CDR3 contains 16 residues. Unmatched junction bases numbered 6, after V lost 4 bases and J lost 9 bases. General study findings and limits: When the response was secondary, it was weaker but reached its peak faster, day 5 versus 15. Clones that expanded after primary vaccination mostly reappeared after the booster (96% CD4, around 87% CD8). Although most clonotypes did not, a small share appeared in both CD4 and CD8 compartments.

This TCR derives from a man aged 25-40 years who received the YFV17D yellow fever vaccine. The chain carries TRBV24-1 and TRBJ2-2; TRBD2 agrees at 14 bases. The sequencing here drew on CD8+ T cells sorted from PBMCs, taken 15 days after the yellow fever booster vaccination. This CDR3 is CATSEGLAGDYRELFF. CDR3 coding DNA: TGTGCCACCAGTGAGGGACTAGCGGGAGACTACAGGGAGCTGTTTTTT.